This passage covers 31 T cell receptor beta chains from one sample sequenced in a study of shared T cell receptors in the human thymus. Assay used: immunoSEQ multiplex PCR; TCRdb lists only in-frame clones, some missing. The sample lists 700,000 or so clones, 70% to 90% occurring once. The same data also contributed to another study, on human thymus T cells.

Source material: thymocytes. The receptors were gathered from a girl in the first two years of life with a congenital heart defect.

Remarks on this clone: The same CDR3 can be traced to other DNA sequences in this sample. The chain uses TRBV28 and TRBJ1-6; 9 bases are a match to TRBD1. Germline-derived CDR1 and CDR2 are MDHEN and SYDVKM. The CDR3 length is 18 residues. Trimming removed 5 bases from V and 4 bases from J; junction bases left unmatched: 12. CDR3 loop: CASSDTQGADLYNSPLHF. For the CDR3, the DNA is TGTGCCAGCAGTGACACACAGGGGGCTGACCTTTATAATTCACCCCTCCACTTT.

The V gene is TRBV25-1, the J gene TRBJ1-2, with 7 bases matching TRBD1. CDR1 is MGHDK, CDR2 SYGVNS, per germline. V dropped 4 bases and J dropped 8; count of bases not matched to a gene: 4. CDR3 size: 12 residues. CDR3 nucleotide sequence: TGTGCCAGCAGTGGATACAGGGGCGGCTACACCTTC. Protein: CASSGYRGGYTF.

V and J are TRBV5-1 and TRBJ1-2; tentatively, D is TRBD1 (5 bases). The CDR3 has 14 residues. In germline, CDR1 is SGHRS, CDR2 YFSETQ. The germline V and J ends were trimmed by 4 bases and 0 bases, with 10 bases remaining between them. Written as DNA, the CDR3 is TGCGCCAGCAGCCAGTCAGGGACTAACTATGGCTACACCTTC. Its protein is CASSQSGTNYGYTF.

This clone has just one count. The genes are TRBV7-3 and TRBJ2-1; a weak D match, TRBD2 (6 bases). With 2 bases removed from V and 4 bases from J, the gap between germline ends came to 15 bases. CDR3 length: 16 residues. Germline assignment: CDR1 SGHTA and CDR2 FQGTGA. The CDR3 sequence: CASSLQASSAYNEQFF. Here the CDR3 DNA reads TGTGCCAGCAGCTTACAAGCTTCTAGCGCATACAATGAGCAGTTCTTC.

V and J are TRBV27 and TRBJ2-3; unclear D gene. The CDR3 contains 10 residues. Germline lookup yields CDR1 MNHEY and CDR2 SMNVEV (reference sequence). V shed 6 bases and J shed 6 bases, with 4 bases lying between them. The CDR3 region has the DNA TGTGCCAGCAGCGGGGATACGCAGTATTTT. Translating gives CASSGDTQYF.

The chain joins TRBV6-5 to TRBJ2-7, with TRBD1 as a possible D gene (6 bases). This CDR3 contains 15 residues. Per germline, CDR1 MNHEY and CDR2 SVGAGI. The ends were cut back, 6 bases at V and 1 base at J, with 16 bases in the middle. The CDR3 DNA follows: TGTGCCAGCAGGTCCCACAGGGAACCGTCCTACGAGCAGTACTTC. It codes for CASRSHREPSYEQYF.

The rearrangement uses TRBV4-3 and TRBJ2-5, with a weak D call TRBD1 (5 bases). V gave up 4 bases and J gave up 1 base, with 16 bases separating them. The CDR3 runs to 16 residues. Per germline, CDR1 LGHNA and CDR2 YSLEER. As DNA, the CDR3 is TGCGCCAGCAGCCCACTCCCGGACAAGATCCAAGAGACCCAGTACTTC. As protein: CASSPLPDKIQETQYF.

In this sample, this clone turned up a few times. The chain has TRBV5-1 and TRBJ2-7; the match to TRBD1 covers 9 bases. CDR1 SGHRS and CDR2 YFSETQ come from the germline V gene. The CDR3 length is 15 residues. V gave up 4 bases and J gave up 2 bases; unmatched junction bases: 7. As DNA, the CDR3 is TGCGCCAGCAGCACCGGGACAGGGATTACCTACGAGCAGTACTTC. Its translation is CASSTGTGITYEQYF.

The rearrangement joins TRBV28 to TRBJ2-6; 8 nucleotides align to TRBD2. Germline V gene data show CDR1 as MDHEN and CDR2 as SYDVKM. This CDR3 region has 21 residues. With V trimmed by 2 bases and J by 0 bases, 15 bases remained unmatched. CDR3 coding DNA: TGTGCCAGCAGTTTACGCGAGACTAGCGCTGATTCGTTCTCTGGGGCCAACGTCCTGACTTTC. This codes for CASSLRETSADSFSGANVLTF.

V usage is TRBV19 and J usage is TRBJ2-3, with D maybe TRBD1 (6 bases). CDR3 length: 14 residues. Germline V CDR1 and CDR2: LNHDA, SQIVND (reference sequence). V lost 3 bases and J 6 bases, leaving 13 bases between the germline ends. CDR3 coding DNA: TGTGCCAGTAGTATCGTTCAGGGGAGCGATACGCAGTATTTT. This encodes CASSIVQGSDTQYF.

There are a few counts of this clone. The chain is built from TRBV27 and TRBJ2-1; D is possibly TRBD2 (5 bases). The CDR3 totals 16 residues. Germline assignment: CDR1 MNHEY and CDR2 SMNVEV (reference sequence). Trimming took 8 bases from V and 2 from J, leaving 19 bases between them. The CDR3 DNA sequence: TGTGCCAGCCGATCCGGACCACCGGGAACCTACAATGAGCAGTTCTTC. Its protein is CASRSGPPGTYNEQFF.

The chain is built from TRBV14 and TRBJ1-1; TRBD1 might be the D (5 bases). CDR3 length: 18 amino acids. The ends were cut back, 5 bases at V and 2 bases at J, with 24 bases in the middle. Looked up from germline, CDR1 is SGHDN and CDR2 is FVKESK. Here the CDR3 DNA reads TGTGCCAGCAGCTTCAGGGAGCAGGGAGGTGTGGAAAACACTGAAGCTTTCTTT. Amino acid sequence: CASSFREQGGVENTEAFF.

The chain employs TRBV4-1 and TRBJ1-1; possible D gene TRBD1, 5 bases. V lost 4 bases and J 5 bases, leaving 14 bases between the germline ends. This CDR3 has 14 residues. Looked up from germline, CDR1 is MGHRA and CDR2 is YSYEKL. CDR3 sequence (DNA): TGCGCCAGCAGCCCTTCCGGGGGGGATACTGAAGCTTTCTTT. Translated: CASSPSGGDTEAFF.

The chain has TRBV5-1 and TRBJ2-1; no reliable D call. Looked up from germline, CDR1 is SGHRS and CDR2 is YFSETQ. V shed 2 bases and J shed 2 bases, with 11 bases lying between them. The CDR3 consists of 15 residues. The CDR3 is CASSFSVYTYNEQFF. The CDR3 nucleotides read TGCGCCAGCAGCTTTTCGGTATATACCTACAATGAGCAGTTCTTC.

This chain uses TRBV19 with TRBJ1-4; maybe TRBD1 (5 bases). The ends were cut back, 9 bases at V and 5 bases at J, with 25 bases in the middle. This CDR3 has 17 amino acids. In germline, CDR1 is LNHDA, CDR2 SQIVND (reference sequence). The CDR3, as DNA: TGTGCCAGCACCAAAGAGCCCGACAGCCAGAGAAATGAAAAACTGTTTTTT. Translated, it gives CASTKEPDSQRNEKLFF.

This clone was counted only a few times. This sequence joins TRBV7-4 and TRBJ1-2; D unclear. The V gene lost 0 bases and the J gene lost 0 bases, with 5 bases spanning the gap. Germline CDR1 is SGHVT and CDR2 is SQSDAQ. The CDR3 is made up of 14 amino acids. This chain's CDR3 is CASSLAAANYGYTF. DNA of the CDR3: TGTGCCAGCAGCTTAGCGGCAGCTAACTATGGCTACACCTTC.

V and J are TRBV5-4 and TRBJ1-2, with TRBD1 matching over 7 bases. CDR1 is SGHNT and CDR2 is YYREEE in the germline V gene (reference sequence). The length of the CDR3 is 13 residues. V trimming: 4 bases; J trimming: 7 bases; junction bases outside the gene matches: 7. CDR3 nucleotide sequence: TGTGCCAGCAGCAAAACAGGGGCTAGTGGCTACACCTTC. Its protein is CASSKTGASGYTF. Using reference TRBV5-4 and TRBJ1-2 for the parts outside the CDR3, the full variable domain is ETGVTQSPTHLIKTRGQQVTLRCSSQSGHNTVSWYQQALGQGPQFIFQYYREEENGRGNFPPRFSGLQFPNYSSELNVNALELDDSALYLCASSKTGASGYTFGSGTRLTVV.

CDR3 in DNA: TGTGCCAGCAGTTACTCGTCAGGGGCGCTGGTGTCCGAAGCTTTCTTT. Encoded protein: CASSYSSGALVSEAFF. The chain carries TRBV6-5 and TRBJ1-1; perhaps TRBD1 as D (6 bases). Germline V gives CDR1 MNHEY, CDR2 SVGAGI. V was cut by 0 bases and J by 8 bases, with 19 bases left in between. The CDR3 consists of 16 residues.

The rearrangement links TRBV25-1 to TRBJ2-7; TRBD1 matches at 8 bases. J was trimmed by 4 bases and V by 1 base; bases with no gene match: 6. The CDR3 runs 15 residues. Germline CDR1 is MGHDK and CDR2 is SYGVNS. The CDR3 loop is CASSESPGGWYEQYF. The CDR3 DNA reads TGTGCCAGCAGTGAATCCCCAGGGGGCTGGTACGAGCAGTACTTC.

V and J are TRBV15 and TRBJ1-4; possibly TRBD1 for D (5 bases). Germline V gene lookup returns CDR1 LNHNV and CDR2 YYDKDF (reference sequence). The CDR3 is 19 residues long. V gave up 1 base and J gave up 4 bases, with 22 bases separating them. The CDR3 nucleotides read TGTGCCACCAGCAGAGTTAGACAGCCTTTAGGTGGGAATAATGAAAAACTGTTTTTT. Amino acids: CATSRVRQPLGGNNEKLFF. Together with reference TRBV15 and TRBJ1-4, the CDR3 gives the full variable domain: DAMVIQNPRYQVTQFGKPVTLSCSQTLNHNVMYWYQQKSSQAPKLLFHYYDKDFNNEADTPDNFQSRRPNTSFCFLDIRSPGLGDTAMYLCATSRVRQPLGGNNEKLFFGSGTQLSVL.

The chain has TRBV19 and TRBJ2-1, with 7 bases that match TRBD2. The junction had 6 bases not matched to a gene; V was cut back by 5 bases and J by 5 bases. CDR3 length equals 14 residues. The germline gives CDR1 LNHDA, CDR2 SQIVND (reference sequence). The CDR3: CASSVPGGNNEQFF. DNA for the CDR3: TGTGCCAGTAGTGTACCGGGGGGAAACAATGAGCAGTTCTTC.

The chain's CDR3 is CASSLAGGGQPQHF. As DNA, the CDR3 is TGTGCCAGCAGCTTGGCTGGGGGCGGGCAGCCCCAGCATTTT. The genes are TRBV5-4 and TRBJ1-5; maybe TRBD1 (6 bases). Germline V gives CDR1 SGHNT, CDR2 YYREEE (reference sequence). With 0 bases removed from V and 7 bases from J, the gap between germline ends came to 11 bases. There are 14 residues in the CDR3.

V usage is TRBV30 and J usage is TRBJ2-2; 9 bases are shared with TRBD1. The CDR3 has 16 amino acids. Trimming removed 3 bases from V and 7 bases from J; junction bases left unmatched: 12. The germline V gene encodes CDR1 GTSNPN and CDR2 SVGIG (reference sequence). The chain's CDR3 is CAWRPHPGQGFGELFF. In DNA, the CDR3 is TGTGCCTGGAGGCCACATCCGGGACAGGGTTTCGGGGAGCTGTTTTTT.

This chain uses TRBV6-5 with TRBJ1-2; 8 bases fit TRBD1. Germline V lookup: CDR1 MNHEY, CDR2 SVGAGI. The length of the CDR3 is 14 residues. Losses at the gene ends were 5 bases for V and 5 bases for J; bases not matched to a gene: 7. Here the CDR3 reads CASSQGTGLYGYTF. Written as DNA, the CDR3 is TGTGCCAGCAGTCAAGGGACAGGCCTGTATGGCTACACCTTC.

The CDR3: CASSQDSWKLGQNTGELFF. Written as DNA, the CDR3 is TGCGCCAGCAGCCAAGATTCTTGGAAGCTGGGACAGAACACCGGGGAGCTGTTTTTT. The chain has TRBV4-1 and TRBJ2-2, with TRBD1 as a possible D gene (6 bases). The CDR3 length is 19 residues. Deletions cut 0 bases from V and 1 base from J, with 18 bases between. The germline gives CDR1 MGHRA, CDR2 YSYEKL.

The CDR3 spells CASSLVGDRGAFF. Written as DNA, the CDR3 is TGTGCCAGCAGCTTGGTTGGGGACAGAGGAGCTTTCTTT. The chain uses TRBV5-6 and TRBJ1-1, with 7 bases fitting TRBD1. This CDR3 contains 13 residues. V lost 0 bases to trimming and J lost 10 bases; unmatched junction nucleotides: 6. The germline V gene has CDR1 SGHDT and CDR2 YYEEEE.

In DNA form, the CDR3 reads TGCGCCAGCAGTCCCAGAGGGCCCTACGAGCAGTACTTC. It is translated as CASSPRGPYEQYF. V is TRBV4-1 and J is TRBJ2-7, with D maybe TRBD2 (5 bases). The V gene lost 6 bases and the J gene lost 2 bases, with 11 bases spanning the gap. The CDR3 totals 13 residues. The germline V gene has CDR1 MGHRA and CDR2 YSYEKL.

The CDR3 sequence: CASSQIGHRSTTDTQYF. In DNA, the CDR3 is TGCGCCAGCAGCCAAATCGGACACAGGAGTACCACAGATACGCAGTATTTT. The chain links TRBV4-1 to TRBJ2-3, with a possible D match to TRBD1 (5 bases). This CDR3 has 17 residues. Germline V CDR1 and CDR2: MGHRA, YSYEKL. V dropped 2 bases and J dropped 2 bases, with 17 bases sitting between them.

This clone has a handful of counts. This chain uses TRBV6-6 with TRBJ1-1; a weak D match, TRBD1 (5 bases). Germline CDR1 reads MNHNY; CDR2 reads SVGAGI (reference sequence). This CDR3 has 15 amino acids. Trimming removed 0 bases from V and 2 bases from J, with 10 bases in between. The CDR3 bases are TGTGCCAGCAGTTACTCGGGGGGGGAAAACACTGAAGCTTTCTTT. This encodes CASSYSGGENTEAFF.

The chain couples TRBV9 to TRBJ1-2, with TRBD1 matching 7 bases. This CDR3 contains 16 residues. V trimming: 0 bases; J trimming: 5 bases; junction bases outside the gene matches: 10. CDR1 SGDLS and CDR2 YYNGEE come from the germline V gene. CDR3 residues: CASSVATSGQRYGYTF. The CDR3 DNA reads TGTGCCAGCAGCGTAGCCACCTCGGGACAGAGATATGGCTACACCTTC.

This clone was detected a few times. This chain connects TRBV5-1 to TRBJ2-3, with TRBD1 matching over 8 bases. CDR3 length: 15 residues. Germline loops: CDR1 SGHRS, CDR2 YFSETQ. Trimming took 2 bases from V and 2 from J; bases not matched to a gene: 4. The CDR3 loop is CASSFRTGHTDTQYF. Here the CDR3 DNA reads TGCGCCAGCAGCTTCCGGACAGGGCACACAGATACGCAGTATTTT.